One and the same sample provided the 10 T cell receptor beta chains below, sequenced in a study of blood T cell repertoires in COVID-19. The method was immunoSEQ multiplex PCR; TCRdb's version includes in-frame clones alone and lacks a portion of them. This sample has some 110,000 clones; 75% to 85% occur once, and the top ten carry under 8%. Sequencing used peripheral blood. The source of these receptors is an older man with acute or convalescent COVID-19.

V usage is TRBV10-3 and J usage is TRBJ1-6; 8 bases are shared with TRBD1. Germline CDR1 and CDR2: ENHRY and SYGVKD. The CDR3 sequence is 14 residues long. The trim removed 6 bases at V and 7 bases at J, leaving 5 bases unmatched. CDR3 coding DNA: TGTGCCATCAGGCCGGGACAGGAAAATTCACCCCTCCACTTT. Amino acid sequence: CAIRPGQENSPLHF.

This clone has a handful of counts. CDR3 nucleotides: TGTGCCAGCTCAAGGGACAGGCAGAACACCGGGGAGCTGTTTTTT. This translates into CASSRDRQNTGELFF. The V and J genes are TRBV18 and TRBJ2-2; 8 bases map to TRBD1. The germline V gene has CDR1 KGHSH and CDR2 LQKENI. Trimming removed 5 bases from V and 1 base from J; junction bases left unmatched: 3. This CDR3 is 15 amino acids long.

This clone was seen a handful of times. This chain links TRBV23-1 with TRBJ1-1; the D is unclear. TRBV23-1 is annotated as an ORF whose role is uncertain. The ends were cut back, 1 base at V and 0 bases at J, with 9 bases in the middle. The CDR3 has 15 amino acids. CDR3 amino acids: CASSQLRGLNTEAFF. The DNA of the CDR3 is TGCGCCAGCAGTCAATTACGAGGATTGAACACTGAAGCTTTCTTT.

The chain has TRBV6-5 and TRBJ1-4; 8 bases are a match to TRBD1. The germline V gene encodes CDR1 MNHEY and CDR2 SVGAGI. V shed 7 bases and J 8 bases; nucleotides not matched to a gene: 9. There are 14 residues in the CDR3. The DNA for the CDR3 is TGTGCCAGCACTCAACAGGGGGGATCCGAAAAACTGTTTTTT. It encodes CASTQQGGSEKLFF.

The rearrangement links TRBV18 to TRBJ1-2; perhaps TRBD1 as D (5 bases). The CDR3 extends over 13 amino acids. Germline V gene data show CDR1 as KGHSH and CDR2 as LQKENI. V was pared by 4 bases and J by 5 bases, with 11 bases between. The CDR3 sequence: CASSLRGGYGYTF. The CDR3 bases are TGTGCCAGCTCACTGAGGGGAGGGTATGGCTACACCTTC.

The J gene is TRBJ1-5, the V gene TRBV12-3 or TRBV12-4; D not resolved. CDR3 length equals 13 residues. Trimming stripped 3 bases from V and 2 bases from J, with 5 bases between. CDR3 sequence reads: CASSFERNQPQHF. As DNA, the CDR3 is TGTGCCAGCAGTTTCGAGCGCAATCAGCCCCAGCATTTT.

This clone has just a few counts. This rearrangement joins TRBV19 to TRBJ1-6, with D perhaps TRBD1 (6 bases). The CDR3 length is 12 residues. With 3 bases removed from V and 14 bases from J, the gap between germline ends came to 11 bases. The germline V gene has CDR1 LNHDA and CDR2 SQIVND (reference sequence). Here the CDR3 reads CASSIYGTTLHF. CDR3 DNA sequence: TGTGCCAGTAGTATCTACGGGACAACCCTCCACTTT.

The chain carries TRBV6-5 and TRBJ1-1, with 7 bases aligning to TRBD1. The CDR3 totals 14 residues. V dropped 5 bases and J dropped 2; count of bases not matched to a gene: 5. Looked up from germline, CDR1 is MNHEY and CDR2 is SVGAGI. CDR3 residues: CASSPGTANTEAFF. The DNA of the CDR3 is TGTGCCAGCAGTCCCGGGACAGCTAACACTGAAGCTTTCTTT.

This clone was recorded a few times. The gene calls are TRBV2 and TRBJ1-2; a possible D gene is TRBD1 (5 bases). Germline V gene data show CDR1 as SNHLY and CDR2 as FYNNEI. V lost 4 bases, J lost 6 bases, and 12 bases lay in between. This CDR3 is built from 13 residues. Here the CDR3 reads CASSVRGTDGYTF. The CDR3 coding sequence is TGTGCCAGCAGTGTAAGGGGAACGGATGGCTACACCTTC.

CDR3 amino acids: CASSLNRGLDTEAFF. For the CDR3, the DNA is TGTGCCAGCTCACTCAACAGGGGGCTGGACACTGAAGCTTTCTTT. The V gene is TRBV18, the J gene TRBJ1-1; 9 positions match TRBD1. V lost 4 bases, J lost 3 bases, and 6 bases stayed unmatched. Germline-derived CDR1 and CDR2 are KGHSH and LQKENI. The CDR3 consists of 15 residues.